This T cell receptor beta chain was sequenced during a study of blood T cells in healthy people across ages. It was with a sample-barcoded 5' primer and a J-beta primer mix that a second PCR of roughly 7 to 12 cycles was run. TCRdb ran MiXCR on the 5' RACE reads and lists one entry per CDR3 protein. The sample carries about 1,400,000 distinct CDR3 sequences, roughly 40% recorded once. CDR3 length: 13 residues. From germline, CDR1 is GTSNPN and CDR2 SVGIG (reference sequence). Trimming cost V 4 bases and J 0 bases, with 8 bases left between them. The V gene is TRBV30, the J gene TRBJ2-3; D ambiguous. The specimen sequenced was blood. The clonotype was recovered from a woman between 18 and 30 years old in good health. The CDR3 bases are TGTGCCTGGAACAGCGTTAGCACAGATACGCAGTATTTT. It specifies CAWNSVSTDTQYF. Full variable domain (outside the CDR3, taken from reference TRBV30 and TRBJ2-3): SQTIHQWPATLVQPVGSPLSLECTVEGTSNPNLYWYRQAAGRGLQLLFYSVGIGQISSEVPQNLSASRPQDRQFILSSKKLLLSDSGFYLCAWNSVSTDTQYFGPGTRLTVL.